This T cell receptor beta chain stems from a study of blood T cell repertoires in COVID-19. Generated by immunoSEQ multiplex PCR, the TCRdb table keeps only in-frame clones and is missing some. This table has tens of thousands of clones, around 91% appearing once. Trimming took 6 bases from V and 4 from J; bases not matched to a gene: 6. Per germline, CDR1 SGHAT and CDR2 FQNNGV. The CDR3 has 17 amino acids. This TCR came from a human donor in a cohort sampled during active COVID-19. Material for sequencing was peripheral blood. V gene TRBV11-2 combines with J gene TRBJ2-2, with 15 bases aligning to TRBD2. The CDR3 DNA is TGTGCCAGCAGTTCAAGGACTAGCGGGAGGGGCACCGGGGAGCTGTTTTTT. Its translation is CASSSRTSGRGTGELFF.